Listed here are 29 T cell receptor beta chains from one sample, sequenced in a study of cytomegalovirus exposure and HLA in healthy donors. PCR employed 60 Vbeta and 13 Jbeta primers. Assay used: immunoSEQ multiplex PCR; TCRdb lists only in-frame clones, some missing. The profile covers over 85,000 clones, with approximately 77% appearing a single time and 7.7% taken by the ten largest. The sample consisted of PBMCs. Receptors were obtained from a female donor in good health and CMV-seronegative.

The genes are TRBV7-9 and TRBJ1-5, with unresolved D. Germline CDR1 SEHNR, CDR2 FQNEAQ (reference sequence). The CDR3 extends over 14 amino acids. Trimming stripped 2 bases from V and 3 bases from J, with 8 bases between. CDR3 residues: CASSLSTDNQPQHF. The CDR3 DNA is TGTGCCAGCAGCTTAAGTACAGACAATCAGCCCCAGCATTTT.

The chain is built from TRBV4-1 and TRBJ2-3, with 10 nucleotides matching TRBD2. Germline CDR1 is MGHRA and CDR2 is YSYEKL. V was pared by 0 bases and J by 5 bases, with 5 bases of the junction left unmatched. CDR3 length: 16 amino acids. For the CDR3, the DNA is TGCGCCAGCAGCCAAGAAGAGCGGGGGGGCCAAGATACGCAGTATTTT. Residues: CASSQEERGGQDTQYF.

The gene calls are TRBV2 and TRBJ2-3; D is possibly TRBD1 (6 bases). Per the germline V gene, CDR1 is SNHLY and CDR2 is FYNNEI. CDR3 length equals 14 residues. The CDR3 DNA follows: TGTGCTGACCGACAGGCCCCTAGCACAGATACGCAGTATTTT. Translation gives CADRQAPSTDTQYF.

The CDR3 sequence is CASSVRSPDYEQYF. For the CDR3, the DNA is TGCGCCAGCAGCGTCCGTAGCCCGGACTACGAGCAGTACTTC. V gene TRBV5-1 combines with J gene TRBJ2-7, with D unclear. Germline V gene data show CDR1 as SGHRS and CDR2 as YFSETQ. The germline V and J ends were trimmed by 4 bases and 3 bases, with 14 bases remaining between them. This CDR3 has 14 residues.

This clone appeared a single time. The chain is built from TRBV5-4 and TRBJ2-3; 12 bases map to TRBD2. CDR3 length equals 16 residues. Germline-derived CDR1 and CDR2 are SGHNT and YYREEE (reference sequence). The V gene end was trimmed by 3 bases and the J gene end by 6 bases; junction bases not matched to a gene: 8. CDR3 amino acids: CASSSLTSGRRDTQYF. CDR3 DNA sequence: TGTGCCAGCAGCTCCTTGACTAGCGGGAGAAGGGATACGCAGTATTTT. The entire variable domain, with the rest obtained from reference TRBV5-4 and TRBJ2-3, is as follows: ETGVTQSPTHLIKTRGQQVTLRCSSQSGHNTVSWYQQALGQGPQFIFQYYREEENGRGNFPPRFSGLQFPNYSSELNVNALELDDSALYLCASSSLTSGRRDTQYFGPGTRLTVL.

This chain connects TRBV2 to TRBJ2-7; TRBD2 matches 7 bases. The V segment lost 6 bases and the J segment 3 bases; nucleotides outside the gene matches: 11. This CDR3 comprises 15 residues. CDR1 is SNHLY and CDR2 is FYNNEI in the germline V gene. The chain's CDR3 is CASSEGRASRYEQYF. In DNA form, the CDR3 reads TGTGCCAGCAGCGAGGGGAGGGCCTCGCGCTACGAGCAGTACTTC. Full variable domain (missing parts from reference TRBV2 and TRBJ2-7): EPEVTQTPSHQVTQMGQEVILRCVPISNHLYFYWYRQILGQKVEFLVSFYNNEISEKSEIFDDQFSVERPDGSNFTLKIRSTKLEDSAMYFCASSEGRASRYEQYFGPGTRLTVT.

The genes are TRBV7-9 and TRBJ2-3; D not certain. Germline V gives CDR1 SEHNR, CDR2 FQNEAQ (reference sequence). V lost 0 bases, J lost 6 bases, and 4 bases lay in between. This CDR3 region has 12 residues. CDR3 sequence (DNA): TGTGCCAGCAGCTTAGCCTTGGATACGCAGTATTTT. It encodes CASSLALDTQYF.

The CDR3 DNA reads as TGTGCCAGCACGGACAGGGGGCAAGGGGGCTACACCTTC. Protein sequence: CASTDRGQGGYTF. The chain combines TRBV5-5 with TRBJ1-2; the match to TRBD1 covers 11 bases. The CDR3 runs to 13 residues. Unmatched junction bases numbered 6, after V lost 6 bases and J lost 8 bases. CDR1 and CDR2 from the germline V gene are SGHKS and YYEKEE (reference sequence). The full variable domain, its missing parts supplied by reference TRBV5-5 and TRBJ1-2, is DAGVTQSPTHLIKTRGQQVTLRCSPISGHKSVSWYQQVLGQGPQFIFQYYEKEERGRGNFPDRFSARQFPNYSSELNVNALLLGDSALYLCASTDRGQGGYTFGSGTRLTVV.

The V and J genes are TRBV7-9 and TRBJ2-7; D remains ambiguous. Trimming took 2 bases from V and 4 from J, leaving 12 bases between them. The CDR3 contains 14 residues. Germline V gene lookup returns CDR1 SEHNR and CDR2 FQNEAQ (reference sequence). The CDR3 loop reads CASSLIFNKYEQYF. The DNA of the CDR3 is TGTGCCAGCAGCTTAATTTTTAATAAATACGAGCAGTACTTC.

In the case of this clone: One end of the junction varies from germline; a read error may be responsible. The chain links TRBV7-9 to TRBJ1-1; D unresolved. The V gene's germline CDR1 is SEHNR and CDR2 FQNEAQ (reference sequence). The CDR3 contains 12 residues. The CDR3: CSSSLGATEAFF. The CDR3 DNA sequence: TGTTCCAGCAGCTTGGGAGCCACTGAAGCTTTCTTT. Supplemented by reference TRBV7-9 and TRBJ1-1, the full variable domain reads DTGVSQNPRHKITKRGQNVTFRCDPISEHNRLYWYRQTLGQGPEFLTYFQNEAQLEKSRLLSDRFSAERPKGSFSTLEIQRTEQGDSAMYLCSSSLGATEAFFGQGTRLTVV.

The chain recombines TRBV21-1 with TRBJ2-1; no check of the table's D call, TRBD1, against the DNA was made. TRBV21-1 is labeled a pseudogene. The CDR3 runs to 16 residues. The CDR3 loop is CASSKQKTGGRNEQFF. The CDR3 coding sequence is TGTGCCAGCAGCAAACAAAAGACAGGGGGCCGCAATGAGCAGTTCTTC.

The CDR3 sequence is CASWEVGDNSPLHF. The CDR3 bases are TGTGCCAGCTGGGAGGTTGGGGATAATTCACCCCTCCACTTT. This sequence joins TRBV2 and TRBJ1-6; D not resolved. CDR1 SNHLY and CDR2 FYNNEI come from the germline V gene. V was cut by 8 bases and J by 5 bases, with 13 bases left in between. The CDR3 sequence is 14 residues long. Using reference TRBV2 and TRBJ1-6 for the parts outside the CDR3, the full variable domain is EPEVTQTPSHQVTQMGQEVILRCVPISNHLYFYWYRQILGQKVEFLVSFYNNEISEKSEIFDDQFSVERPDGSNFTLKIRSTKLEDSAMYFCASWEVGDNSPLHFGNGTRLTVT.

J is TRBJ2-1 and V is TRBV4-3; 12 bases are shared with TRBD2. The CDR3 is 17 amino acids. CDR1 is LGHNA and CDR2 is YSLEER in the germline V gene. J lost 8 bases, V lost 4 bases, and 12 bases had no gene match. CDR3 protein: CASSPVLAGGLRDEQFF. The CDR3 DNA reads TGCGCCAGCAGCCCAGTTCTAGCGGGAGGGCTTAGGGATGAGCAGTTCTTC.

This clone was seen a handful of times. The rearrangement links TRBV7-3 to TRBJ2-5; TRBD2 matches at 15 bases. Trimming took 1 base from V and 5 from J; bases not matched to a gene: 11. Germline loops: CDR1 SGHTA, CDR2 FQGTGA. The CDR3 runs to 19 residues. The CDR3 DNA reads as TGTGCCAGCAGCTTAAGAGGAGGCGGACTAGCGGGGGGGCGGGAGACCCAGTACTTC. Translation: CASSLRGGGLAGGRETQYF. Filled out from reference TRBV7-3 and TRBJ2-5, the complete variable domain reads GAGVSQTPSNKVTEKGKYVELRCDPISGHTALYWYRQSLGQGPEFLIYFQGTGAADDSGLPNDRFFAVRPEGSVSTLKIQRTERGDSAVYLCASSLRGGGLAGGRETQYFGPGTRLLVL.

On this clone: The sample contains more than one DNA sequence encoding this CDR3. The gene calls are TRBV30 and TRBJ1-2; 8 bases are shared with TRBD1. This CDR3 contains 14 residues. V was clipped by 2 bases and J by 4 bases; unmatched bases: 6. Germline V gives CDR1 GTSNPN, CDR2 SVGIG (reference sequence). The CDR3 sequence: CAWSPGQGSYGYTF. In nucleotides, the CDR3 is TGTGCCTGGAGTCCCGGACAGGGAAGCTATGGCTACACCTTC.

V is TRBV10-1 and J is TRBJ2-4; 10 bases fit TRBD1. The CDR3 is 19 residues long. With V trimmed by 4 bases and J by 5 bases, 17 bases remained unmatched. Per germline, CDR1 WNHNN and CDR2 SYGVQD (reference sequence). The CDR3 nucleotides read TGCGCCAGCAGTGTATCACCGGCGGGACAGGGGATTCTGGAAAACATTCAGTACTTC. The encoded protein is CASSVSPAGQGILENIQYF.

Comments on this clone: The junction shows a germline mismatch at one end, possibly a read error. The J gene is TRBJ2-7, the V gene TRBV5-1; the D gene is possibly TRBD1 (5 bases). The CDR3 length is 13 residues. CDR1 and CDR2 from the germline V gene are SGHRS and YFSETQ. The CDR3 here is CASSGQGSYEQNF. The CDR3 DNA reads as TGCGCCAGCAGCGGGCAGGGCTCCTACGAGCAGAACTTC.

CDR3 nucleotides: TGTGCCAGCAGCGGACTCCTAGAGGGCGAGCAGTACTTC. Encoded protein: CASSGLLEGEQYF. The V call is TRBV7-2, the J call TRBJ2-7, with a weak D call TRBD2 (5 bases). This CDR3 region has 13 residues. Germline CDR1 and CDR2: SGHTA and FQGNSA. Trimming took 5 bases from V and 6 from J, leaving 14 bases between them.

V gene TRBV28 combines with J gene TRBJ2-5; a weak D match, TRBD1 (6 bases). Trimming shortened V by 6 bases and J by 1 base, and 12 bases separated the two germline ends. The CDR3 runs to 14 residues. Germline-derived CDR1 and CDR2 are MDHEN and SYDVKM. Written as DNA, the CDR3 is TGTGCCAGCAGCCTCCGACAGGCCCAAGAGACCCAGTACTTC. Its protein is CASSLRQAQETQYF. Drawing the rest from reference TRBV28 and TRBJ2-5, the complete variable domain is DVKVTQSSRYLVKRTGEKVFLECVQDMDHENMFWYRQDPGLGLRLIYFSYDVKMKEKGDIPEGYSVSREKKERFSLILESASTNQTSMYLCASSLRQAQETQYFGPGTRLLVL.

The chain employs TRBV15 and TRBJ1-3; D not resolved. Germline CDR1 and CDR2: LNHNV and YYDKDF (reference sequence). V lost 3 bases and J lost 0, with 6 bases in between. The CDR3 has 14 amino acids. The CDR3 nucleotides read TGTGCCACCAGCAGGGGGAGCTCTGGAAACACCATATATTTT. Protein: CATSRGSSGNTIYF.

The DNA for the CDR3 is TGCGCCAGCAGCCAGGACGGGGCCCGGGGGCAGCCCCAGCATTTT. It codes for CASSQDGARGQPQHF. The chain links TRBV5-1 to TRBJ1-5; D is possibly TRBD1 (5 bases). Germline CDR1 and CDR2: SGHRS and YFSETQ. V lost 4 bases to trimming and J lost 7 bases, with 18 bases between them. The length of the CDR3 is 15 residues.

The rearrangement links TRBV29-1 to TRBJ1-2; D not resolved. With 4 bases removed from V and 0 bases from J, the gap between germline ends came to 6 bases. The length of the CDR3 is 12 residues. The germline V gene encodes CDR1 SQVTM and CDR2 ANQGSEA. CDR3 amino acids: CSVGSSNYGYTF. Written as DNA, the CDR3 is TGCAGCGTTGGTAGCTCTAACTATGGCTACACCTTC. Full variable domain (remainder filled in from reference TRBV29-1 and TRBJ1-2): SAVISQKPSRDICQRGTSLTIQCQVDSQVTMMFWYRQQPGQSLTLIATANQGSEATYESGFVIDKFPISRPNLTFSTLTVSNMSPEDSSIYLCSVGSSNYGYTFGSGTRLTVV.

The genes are TRBV19 and TRBJ1-2; tentatively, D is TRBD1 (5 bases). The CDR3 sequence is 12 residues long. Trimming took off 8 bases at V and 8 bases at J, with 15 bases between the two ends. The germline V gene encodes CDR1 LNHDA and CDR2 SQIVND (reference sequence). DNA for the CDR3: TGTGCCAGTGGAAGGGGTACTCCGGGCTACACCTTC. The encoded protein is CASGRGTPGYTF.

The chain carries TRBV7-2 and TRBJ2-3; D call uncertain. CDR1 is SGHTA and CDR2 is FQGNSA in the germline V gene. V lost 5 bases, J lost 2 bases, and 5 bases lay in between. The CDR3 spans 12 residues. CDR3 coding DNA: TGTGCCAGCAGCCGTTACACAGATACGCAGTATTTT. This codes for CASSRYTDTQYF.

Here the CDR3 DNA reads TGTGCCAGCCCCTCCCGAGTGTTCCTGAGGACCGGGGAGCTGTTTTTT. The encoded protein is CASPSRVFLRTGELFF. This chain connects TRBV27 to TRBJ2-2, with D unresolved. Trimming took 8 bases from V and 5 from J, leaving 21 bases between them. The CDR3 extends over 16 amino acids. Germline lookup yields CDR1 MNHEY and CDR2 SMNVEV (reference sequence).

The chain carries TRBV9 and TRBJ2-6, with D possibly TRBD1 on 5 matching bases. Trimming took 0 bases from V and 0 from J, leaving 13 bases between them. Germline CDR1 SGDLS, CDR2 YYNGEE. The CDR3 sequence is 18 residues long. The CDR3 loop reads CASSVGQGRSSGANVLTF. The CDR3 DNA sequence: TGTGCCAGCAGCGTAGGTCAGGGTAGGAGCTCTGGGGCCAACGTCCTGACTTTC.

CDR3 sequence: CASSYSVAGVGNTQYF. The CDR3 region has the DNA TGTGCCAGCAGTTACTCGGTAGCGGGAGTTGGGAATACGCAGTATTTT. The chain links TRBV6-5 to TRBJ2-3; TRBD2 matches 9 bases. The CDR3 covers 16 residues. V gave up 0 bases and J gave up 7 bases; unmatched junction bases: 8. Germline V gene data show CDR1 as MNHEY and CDR2 as SVGAGI.

The rearrangement links TRBV19 to TRBJ1-2, with D perhaps TRBD1 (5 bases). V dropped 3 bases and J dropped 6 bases, with 23 bases sitting between them. There are 17 residues in the CDR3. Germline CDR1 reads LNHDA; CDR2 reads SQIVND (reference sequence). The CDR3 loop reads CASSIESLGGSANGYTF. DNA of the CDR3: TGTGCCAGTAGTATCGAATCTCTCGGGGGTTCGGCGAATGGCTACACCTTC.

V gene TRBV13 combines with J gene TRBJ2-7; 9 positions match TRBD1. Trimming removed 3 bases from V and 1 base from J; junction bases left unmatched: 4. The CDR3 consists of 15 residues. Per germline, CDR1 PRHDT and CDR2 FYEKMQ (reference sequence). This CDR3 is CASSLGQGDSYEQYF. CDR3 DNA sequence: TGTGCCAGCAGCTTGGGACAGGGCGATTCCTACGAGCAGTACTTC.